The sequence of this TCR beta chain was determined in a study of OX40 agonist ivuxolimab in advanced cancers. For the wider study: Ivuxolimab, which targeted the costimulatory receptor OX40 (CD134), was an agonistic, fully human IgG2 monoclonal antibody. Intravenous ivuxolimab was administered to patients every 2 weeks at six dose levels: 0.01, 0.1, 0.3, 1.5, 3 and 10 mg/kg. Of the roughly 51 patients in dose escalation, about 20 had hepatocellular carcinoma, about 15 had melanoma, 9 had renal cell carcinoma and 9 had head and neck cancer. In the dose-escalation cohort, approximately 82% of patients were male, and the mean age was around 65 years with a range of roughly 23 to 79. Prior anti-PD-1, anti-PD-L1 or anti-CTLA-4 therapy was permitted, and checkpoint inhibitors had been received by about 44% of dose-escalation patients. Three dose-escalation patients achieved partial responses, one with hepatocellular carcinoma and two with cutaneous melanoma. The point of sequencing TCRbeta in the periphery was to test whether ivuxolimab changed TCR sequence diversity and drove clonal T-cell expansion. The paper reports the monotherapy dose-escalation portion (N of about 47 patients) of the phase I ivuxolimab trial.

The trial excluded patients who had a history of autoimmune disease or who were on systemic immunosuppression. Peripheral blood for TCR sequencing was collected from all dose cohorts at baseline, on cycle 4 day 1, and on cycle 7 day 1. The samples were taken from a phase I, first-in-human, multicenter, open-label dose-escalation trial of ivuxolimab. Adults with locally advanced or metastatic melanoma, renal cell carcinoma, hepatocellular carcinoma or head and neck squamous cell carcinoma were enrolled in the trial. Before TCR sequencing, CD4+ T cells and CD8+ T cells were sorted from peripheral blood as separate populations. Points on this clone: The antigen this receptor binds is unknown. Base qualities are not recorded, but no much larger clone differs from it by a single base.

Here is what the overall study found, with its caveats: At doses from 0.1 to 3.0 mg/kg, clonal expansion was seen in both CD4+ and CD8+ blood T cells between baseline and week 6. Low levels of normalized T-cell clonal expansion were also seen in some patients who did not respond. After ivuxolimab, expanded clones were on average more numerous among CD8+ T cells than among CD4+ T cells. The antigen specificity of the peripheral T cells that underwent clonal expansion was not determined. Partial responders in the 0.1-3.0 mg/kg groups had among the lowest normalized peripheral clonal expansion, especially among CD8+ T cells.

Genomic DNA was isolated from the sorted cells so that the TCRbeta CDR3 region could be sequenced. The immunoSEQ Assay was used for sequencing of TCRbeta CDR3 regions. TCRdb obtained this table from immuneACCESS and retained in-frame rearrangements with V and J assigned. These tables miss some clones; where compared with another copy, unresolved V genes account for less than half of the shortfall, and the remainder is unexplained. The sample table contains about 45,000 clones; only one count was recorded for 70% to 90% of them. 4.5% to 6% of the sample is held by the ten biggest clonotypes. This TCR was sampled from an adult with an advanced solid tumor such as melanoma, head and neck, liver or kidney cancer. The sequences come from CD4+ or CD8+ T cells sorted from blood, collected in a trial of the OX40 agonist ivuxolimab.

The CDR3 region has the sequence CASSASTSGRGETQYF. The DNA sequence is given as TGTGCCAGCAGTGCGTCGACTAGCGGGAGGGGGGAGACCCAGTACTTC. The V and J genes are TRBV28 and TRBJ2-5, and TRBD2 matches 14 of the central bases. CDR1 and CDR2, looked up from the germline V gene, are MDHEN and SYDVKM. Compared with germline, V lacks 5 bases and J lacks 5 bases; bases without a gene match: 7. The CDR3 has 16 amino acids, counting the end cysteine and phenylalanine. The sequence is cut down to CDR3 DNA, 48 bases in frame from base 1. Reference TRBV28 and TRBJ2-5 genes cover what lies past the CDR3, so the full variable domain is DVKVTQSSRYLVKRTGEKVFLECVQDMDHENMFWYRQDPGLGLRLIYFSYDVKMKEKGDIPEGYSVSREKKERFSLILESASTNQTSMYLCASSASTSGRGETQYFGPGTRLLVL.